These 5 T cell receptor beta chains were all obtained from the same sample, sequenced in a study of technical replicates of blood from a handful of donors. Using immunoSEQ multiplex PCR, the repertoire was profiled, and TCRdb retains in-frame clones only, with some absent. The repertoire includes more than 65,000 clones, approximately 75% of them detected once, and 3% to 4.5% sits in the top ten. Source material: PBMCs. These TCRs come from a human donor in good health. Some clones in this sample may be carry-over from other donors' samples.

This clone was detected only a few times. Here the CDR3 DNA reads TGTGCCAGCAGACCTGAACAGGGGGGCCGTCACAATGAGCAGTTCTTC. As protein: CASRPEQGGRHNEQFF. The gene calls are TRBV6-6 and TRBJ2-1, with 8 bases fitting TRBD1. This CDR3 comprises 16 residues. The germline gives CDR1 MNHNY, CDR2 SVGAGI (reference sequence). J lost 5 bases, V lost 6 bases, and 12 bases had no gene match.

The chain links TRBV7-9 to TRBJ2-1; D remains ambiguous. The V end was cut by 1 base, the J end by 5 bases, with 9 bases between. The germline CDR1 and CDR2 sequences are SEHNR and FQNEAQ (reference sequence). The length of the CDR3 is 14 residues. CDR3 amino acids: CASSLVLTNNEQFF. In nucleotides, the CDR3 is TGTGCCAGCAGCTTAGTTCTAACTAACAATGAGCAGTTCTTC.

This clone was seen only once. The V gene is TRBV9, the J gene TRBJ2-7; TRBD2 might be the D (5 bases). Trimming took off 4 bases at V and 5 bases at J, with 16 bases between the two ends. This CDR3 is built from 14 residues. Looked up from germline, CDR1 is SGDLS and CDR2 is YYNGEE. The CDR3 is CASSQGSLRDEQYF. The CDR3 DNA sequence: TGTGCCAGCAGCCAAGGGAGCCTTAGGGACGAGCAGTACTTC.

This chain connects TRBV5-4 to TRBJ1-1, with 9 bases identical to TRBD1. Germline CDR1 SGHNT, CDR2 YYREEE (reference sequence). Losses at the gene ends were 0 bases for V and 4 bases for J; bases not matched to a gene: 7. The CDR3 contains 16 residues. The CDR3 loop is CASSLAVGQGITEAFF. The CDR3 DNA is TGTGCCAGCAGCTTGGCCGTGGGACAGGGTATCACTGAAGCTTTCTTT.

This clone was seen only a few times. This rearrangement joins TRBV4-1 to TRBJ2-4; 10 nucleotides match TRBD2. The V gene end was trimmed by 3 bases and the J gene end by 0 bases; junction bases not matched to a gene: 11. The CDR3 runs to 19 residues. Germline assignment: CDR1 MGHRA and CDR2 YSYEKL. DNA for the CDR3: TGCGCCAGCAGCCATGAGCAGCGGGAGGGCCTCCTAGCCAAAAACATTCAGTACTTC. Its translation: CASSHEQREGLLAKNIQYF.